This entry concerns a single T cell receptor (beta chain). The data belong to a study of blood T cell repertoires in COVID-19. The wider study: PBMCs, B-cell-depleted T cells, or T cells provided the cDNA or gDNA that made up the material.

Original handling: Reference gene primers were amplified, and this amplification served to estimate nucleated cell counts. Here immunoSEQ multiplex PCR was the method, and the copy in TCRdb shows in-frame clones only, minus some. V and J calls and clone size are those listed in that table; D and trimming were worked out from the DNA. The sample lists 150,000 to 200,000 clones, approximately 87% occurring once. The germline CDR1 and CDR2 sequences are KGHDR and SFDVKD. The J segment lost 4 bases and the V segment lost 1 base, leaving 6 bases of the junction unmatched. The CDR3 runs 17 residues. What was sequenced was peripheral blood. This receptor was identified in a man aged 18 to 30 with active or convalescent COVID-19. V and J are TRBV24-1 and TRBJ2-2; 9 nucleotides agree with TRBD1. CDR3 residues: CATSDLGTGLSTGELFF. In DNA, the CDR3 is TGTGCCACCAGTGATTTAGGGACAGGGTTGAGCACCGGGGAGCTGTTTTTT.